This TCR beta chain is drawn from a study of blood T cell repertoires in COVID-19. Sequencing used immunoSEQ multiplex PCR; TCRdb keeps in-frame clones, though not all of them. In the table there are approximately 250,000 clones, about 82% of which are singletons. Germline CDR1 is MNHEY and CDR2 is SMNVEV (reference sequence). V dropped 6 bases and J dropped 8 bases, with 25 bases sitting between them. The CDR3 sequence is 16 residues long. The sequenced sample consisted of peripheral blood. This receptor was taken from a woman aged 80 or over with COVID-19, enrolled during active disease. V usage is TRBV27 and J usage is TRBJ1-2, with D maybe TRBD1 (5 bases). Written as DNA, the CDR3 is TGTGCCAGCAGCCCCGGCGGGGGAGGAGTAGTCGTGGGCTACACCTTC. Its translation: CASSPGGGGVVVGYTF.